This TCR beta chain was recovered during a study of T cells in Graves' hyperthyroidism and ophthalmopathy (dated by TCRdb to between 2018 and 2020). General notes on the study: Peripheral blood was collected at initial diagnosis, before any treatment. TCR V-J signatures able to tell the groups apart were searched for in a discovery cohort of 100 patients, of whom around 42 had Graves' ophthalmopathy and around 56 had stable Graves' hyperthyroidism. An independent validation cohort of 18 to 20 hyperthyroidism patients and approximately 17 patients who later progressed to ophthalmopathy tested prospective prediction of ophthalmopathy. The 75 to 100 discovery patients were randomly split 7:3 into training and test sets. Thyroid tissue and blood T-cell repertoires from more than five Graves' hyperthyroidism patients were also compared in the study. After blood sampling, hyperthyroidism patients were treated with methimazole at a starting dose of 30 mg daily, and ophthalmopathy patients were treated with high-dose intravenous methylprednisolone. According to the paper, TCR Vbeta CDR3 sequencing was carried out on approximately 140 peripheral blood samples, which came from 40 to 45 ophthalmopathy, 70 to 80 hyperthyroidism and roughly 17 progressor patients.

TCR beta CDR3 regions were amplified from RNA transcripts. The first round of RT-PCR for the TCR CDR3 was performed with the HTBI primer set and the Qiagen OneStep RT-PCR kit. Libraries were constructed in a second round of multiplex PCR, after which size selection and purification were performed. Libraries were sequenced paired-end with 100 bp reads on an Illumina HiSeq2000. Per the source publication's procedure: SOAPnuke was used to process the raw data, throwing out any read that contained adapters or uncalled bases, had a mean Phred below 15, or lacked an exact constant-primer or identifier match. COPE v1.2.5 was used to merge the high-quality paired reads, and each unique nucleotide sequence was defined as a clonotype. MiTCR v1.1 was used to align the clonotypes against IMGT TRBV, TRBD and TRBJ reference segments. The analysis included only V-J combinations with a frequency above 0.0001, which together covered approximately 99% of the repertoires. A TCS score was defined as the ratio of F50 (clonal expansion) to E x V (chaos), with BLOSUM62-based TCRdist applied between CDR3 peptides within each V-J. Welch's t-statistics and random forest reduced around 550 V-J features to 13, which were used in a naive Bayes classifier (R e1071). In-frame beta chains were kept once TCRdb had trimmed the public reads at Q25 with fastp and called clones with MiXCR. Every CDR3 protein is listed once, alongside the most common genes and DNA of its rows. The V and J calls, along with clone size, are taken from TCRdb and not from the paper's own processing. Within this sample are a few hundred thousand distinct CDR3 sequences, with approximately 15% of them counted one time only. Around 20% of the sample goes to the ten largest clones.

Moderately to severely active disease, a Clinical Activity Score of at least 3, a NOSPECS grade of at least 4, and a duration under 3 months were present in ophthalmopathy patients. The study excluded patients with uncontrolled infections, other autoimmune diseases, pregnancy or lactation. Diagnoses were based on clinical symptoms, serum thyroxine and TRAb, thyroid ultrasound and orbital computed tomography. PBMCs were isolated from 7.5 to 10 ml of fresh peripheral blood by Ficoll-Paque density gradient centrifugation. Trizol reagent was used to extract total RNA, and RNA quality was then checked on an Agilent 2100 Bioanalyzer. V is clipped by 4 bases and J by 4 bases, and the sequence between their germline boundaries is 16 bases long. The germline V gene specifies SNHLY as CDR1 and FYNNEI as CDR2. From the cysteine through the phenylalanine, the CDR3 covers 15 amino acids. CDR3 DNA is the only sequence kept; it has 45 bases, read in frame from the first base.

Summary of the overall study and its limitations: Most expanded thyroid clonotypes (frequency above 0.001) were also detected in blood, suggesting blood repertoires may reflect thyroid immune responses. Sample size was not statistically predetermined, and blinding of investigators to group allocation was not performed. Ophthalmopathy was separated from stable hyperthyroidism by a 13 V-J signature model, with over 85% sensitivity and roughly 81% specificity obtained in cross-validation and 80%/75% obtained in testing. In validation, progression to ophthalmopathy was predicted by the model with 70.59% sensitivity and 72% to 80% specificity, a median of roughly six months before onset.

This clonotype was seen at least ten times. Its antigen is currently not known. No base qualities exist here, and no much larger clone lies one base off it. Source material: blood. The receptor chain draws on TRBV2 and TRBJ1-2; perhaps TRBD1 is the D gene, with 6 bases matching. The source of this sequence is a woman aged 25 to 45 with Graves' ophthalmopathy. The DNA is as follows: TGTGCCAGCAGTGTTAGGGCAGGGGCCGCCTATGGCTACACCTTC. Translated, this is CASSVRAGAAYGYTF.